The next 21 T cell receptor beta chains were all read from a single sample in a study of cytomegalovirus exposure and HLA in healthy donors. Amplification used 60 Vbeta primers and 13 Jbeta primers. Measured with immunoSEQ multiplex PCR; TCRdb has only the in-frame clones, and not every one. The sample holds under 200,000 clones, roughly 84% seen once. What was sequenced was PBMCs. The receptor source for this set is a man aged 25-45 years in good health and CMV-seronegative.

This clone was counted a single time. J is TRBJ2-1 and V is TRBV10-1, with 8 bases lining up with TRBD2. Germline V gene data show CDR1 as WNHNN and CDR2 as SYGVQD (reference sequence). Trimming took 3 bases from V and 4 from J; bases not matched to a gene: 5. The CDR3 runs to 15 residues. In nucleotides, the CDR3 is TGCGCCAGCAGTGAAGGTAGCGGGGAGTACAATGAGCAGTTCTTC. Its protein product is CASSEGSGEYNEQFF.

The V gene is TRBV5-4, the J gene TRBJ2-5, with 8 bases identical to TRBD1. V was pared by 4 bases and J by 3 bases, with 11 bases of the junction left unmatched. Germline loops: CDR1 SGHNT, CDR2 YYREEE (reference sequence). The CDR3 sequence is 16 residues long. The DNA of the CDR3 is TGTGCCAGCAGCCTCGGACAGGGAAGGTTAGAAGAGACCCAGTACTTC. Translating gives CASSLGQGRLEETQYF.

The CDR3 bases are TGCAGCGTCCTCCTAGTGGTTGGACACTACGAGCAGTACTTC. Protein product: CSVLLVVGHYEQYF. The rearrangement links TRBV29-1 to TRBJ2-7; D may be TRBD1 (5 bases). Trimming shortened V by 6 bases and J by 3 bases, and 18 bases separated the two germline ends. Germline V gives CDR1 SQVTM, CDR2 ANQGSEA. The CDR3 spans 14 residues.

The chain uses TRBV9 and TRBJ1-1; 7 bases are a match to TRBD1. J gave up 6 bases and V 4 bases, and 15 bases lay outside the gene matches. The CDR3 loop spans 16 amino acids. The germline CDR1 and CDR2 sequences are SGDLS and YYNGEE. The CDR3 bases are TGTGCCAGCAGCCCCCGACCCCCAGGGGGGTGGGCTGAAGCTTTCTTT. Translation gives CASSPRPPGGWAEAFF.

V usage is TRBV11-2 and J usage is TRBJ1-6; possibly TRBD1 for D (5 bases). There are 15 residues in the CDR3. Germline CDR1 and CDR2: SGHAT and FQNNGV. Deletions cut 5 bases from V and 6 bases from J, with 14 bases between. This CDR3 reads CASSLQTVGNSPLHF. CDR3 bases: TGTGCCAGCAGCCTCCAGACAGTTGGTAATTCACCCCTCCACTTT.

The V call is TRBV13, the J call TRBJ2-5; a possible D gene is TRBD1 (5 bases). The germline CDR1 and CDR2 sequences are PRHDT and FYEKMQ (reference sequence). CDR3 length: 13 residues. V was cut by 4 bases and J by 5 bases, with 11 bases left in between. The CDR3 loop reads CASSSTGWETQYF. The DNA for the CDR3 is TGTGCCAGCAGCTCCACAGGTTGGGAGACCCAGTACTTC.

The CDR3 coding sequence is TGTGCCAGCAGCTTGGGGACAGCCAATTCACCCCTCCACTTT. It yields the protein CASSLGTANSPLHF. The rearrangement uses TRBV5-4 and TRBJ1-6; perhaps TRBD1 as D (6 bases). The CDR3 consists of 14 residues. The ends were cut back, 0 bases at V and 7 bases at J, with 8 bases in the middle. The germline gives CDR1 SGHNT, CDR2 YYREEE (reference sequence).

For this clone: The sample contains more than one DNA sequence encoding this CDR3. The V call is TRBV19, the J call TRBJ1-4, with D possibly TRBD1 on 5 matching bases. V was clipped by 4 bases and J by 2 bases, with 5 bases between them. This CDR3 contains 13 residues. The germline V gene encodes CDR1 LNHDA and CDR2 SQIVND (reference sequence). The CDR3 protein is CASSRGTNEKLFF. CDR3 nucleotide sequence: TGTGCCAGTAGTAGGGGCACTAATGAAAAACTGTTTTTT.

CDR3 nucleotide sequence: TGTGCCAGCAGCCAGGGACAGGGCGAGGACAATGAGCAGTTCTTC. Its translation: CASSQGQGEDNEQFF. The chain combines TRBV7-9 with TRBJ2-1; 9 bases match TRBD1. The germline V gene encodes CDR1 SEHNR and CDR2 FQNEAQ (reference sequence). Trimming cost V 5 bases and J 5 bases; bases outside gene matches: 7. The CDR3 is 15 residues long.

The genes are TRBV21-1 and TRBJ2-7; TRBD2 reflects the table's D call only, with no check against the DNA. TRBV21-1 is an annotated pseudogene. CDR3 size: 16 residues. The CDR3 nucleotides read TGTGCCAGCAGCACGCACCCCGGGAGACACCTTTTTGAGCAGTACTTC. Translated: CASSTHPGRHLFEQYF.

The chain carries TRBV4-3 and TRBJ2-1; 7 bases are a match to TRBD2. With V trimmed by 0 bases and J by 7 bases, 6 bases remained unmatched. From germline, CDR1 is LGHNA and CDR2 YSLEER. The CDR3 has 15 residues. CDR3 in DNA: TGCGCCAGCAGCCAAGATTTCGGGACTACAAATGAGCAGTTCTTC. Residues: CASSQDFGTTNEQFF.

CDR3 DNA: TGTGCCAGCAGTTACGACAGGGCTGGGGCCAACGTCCTGACTTTC. The encoded protein is CASSYDRAGANVLTF. The chain couples TRBV6-5 to TRBJ2-6; 7 bases align to TRBD1. J was trimmed by 2 bases and V by 2 bases; bases with no gene match: 0. Germline CDR1 is MNHEY and CDR2 is SVGAGI. There are 15 residues in the CDR3.

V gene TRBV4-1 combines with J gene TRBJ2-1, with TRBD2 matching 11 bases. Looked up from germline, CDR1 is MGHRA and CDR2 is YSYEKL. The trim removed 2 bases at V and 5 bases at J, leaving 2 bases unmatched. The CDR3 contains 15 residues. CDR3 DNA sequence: TGCGCCAGCAGCCAAACTAGCGGGAGTGACAATGAGCAGTTCTTC. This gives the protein CASSQTSGSDNEQFF.

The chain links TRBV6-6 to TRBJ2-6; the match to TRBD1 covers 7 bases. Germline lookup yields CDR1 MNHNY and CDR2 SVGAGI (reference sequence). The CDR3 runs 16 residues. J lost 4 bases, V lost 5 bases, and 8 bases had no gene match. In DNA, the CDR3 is TGTGCCAGCAGTCCAAACAGGGGAGCCGGGGCCAACGTCCTGACTTTC. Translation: CASSPNRGAGANVLTF.

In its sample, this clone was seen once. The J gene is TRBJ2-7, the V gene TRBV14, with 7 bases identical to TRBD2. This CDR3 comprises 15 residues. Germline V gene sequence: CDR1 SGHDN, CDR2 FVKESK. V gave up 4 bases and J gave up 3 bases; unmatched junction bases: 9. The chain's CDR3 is CASSPLVGGSYEQYF. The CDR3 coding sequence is TGTGCCAGCAGCCCCCTGGTCGGGGGGAGCTACGAGCAGTACTTC.

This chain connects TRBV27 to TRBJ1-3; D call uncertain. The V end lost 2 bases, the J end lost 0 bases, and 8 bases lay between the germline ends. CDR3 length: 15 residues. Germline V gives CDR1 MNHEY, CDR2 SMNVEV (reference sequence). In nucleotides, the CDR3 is TGTGCCAGCAGTTTACAGGCAAACTCTGGAAACACCATATATTTT. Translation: CASSLQANSGNTIYF.

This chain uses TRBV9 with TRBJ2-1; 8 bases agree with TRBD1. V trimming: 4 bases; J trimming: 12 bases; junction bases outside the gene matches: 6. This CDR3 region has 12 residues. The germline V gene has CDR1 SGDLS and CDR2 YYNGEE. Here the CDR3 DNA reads TGTGCCAGCAGCCCCAGGGGGCAGATGCAGTTCTTC. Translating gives CASSPRGQMQFF.

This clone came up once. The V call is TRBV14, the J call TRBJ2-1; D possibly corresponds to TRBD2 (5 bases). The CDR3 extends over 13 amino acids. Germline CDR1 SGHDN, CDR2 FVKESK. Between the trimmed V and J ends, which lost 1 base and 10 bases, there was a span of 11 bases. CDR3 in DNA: TGTGCCAGCAGCCAAGTTTCGGGCGGGGAGCAGTTCTTC. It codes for CASSQVSGGEQFF.

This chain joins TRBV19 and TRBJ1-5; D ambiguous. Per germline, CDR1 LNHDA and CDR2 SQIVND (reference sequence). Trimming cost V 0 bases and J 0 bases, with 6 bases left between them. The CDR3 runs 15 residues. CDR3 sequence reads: CASSIDEGSNQPQHF. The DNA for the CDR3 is TGTGCCAGTAGTATAGATGAGGGTAGCAATCAGCCCCAGCATTTT.

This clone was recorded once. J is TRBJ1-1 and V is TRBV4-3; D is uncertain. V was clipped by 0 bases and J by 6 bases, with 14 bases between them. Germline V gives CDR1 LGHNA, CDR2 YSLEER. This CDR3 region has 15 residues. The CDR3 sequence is CASSQDWKGGAEAFF. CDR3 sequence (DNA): TGCGCCAGCAGCCAAGATTGGAAGGGAGGCGCTGAAGCTTTCTTT.

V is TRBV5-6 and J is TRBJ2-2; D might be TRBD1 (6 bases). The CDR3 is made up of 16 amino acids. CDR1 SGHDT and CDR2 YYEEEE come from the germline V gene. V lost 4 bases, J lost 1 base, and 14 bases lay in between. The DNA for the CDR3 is TGTGCCAGCAGCCCGCAGGGGCCGCTGAACACCGGGGAGCTGTTTTTT. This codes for CASSPQGPLNTGELFF.